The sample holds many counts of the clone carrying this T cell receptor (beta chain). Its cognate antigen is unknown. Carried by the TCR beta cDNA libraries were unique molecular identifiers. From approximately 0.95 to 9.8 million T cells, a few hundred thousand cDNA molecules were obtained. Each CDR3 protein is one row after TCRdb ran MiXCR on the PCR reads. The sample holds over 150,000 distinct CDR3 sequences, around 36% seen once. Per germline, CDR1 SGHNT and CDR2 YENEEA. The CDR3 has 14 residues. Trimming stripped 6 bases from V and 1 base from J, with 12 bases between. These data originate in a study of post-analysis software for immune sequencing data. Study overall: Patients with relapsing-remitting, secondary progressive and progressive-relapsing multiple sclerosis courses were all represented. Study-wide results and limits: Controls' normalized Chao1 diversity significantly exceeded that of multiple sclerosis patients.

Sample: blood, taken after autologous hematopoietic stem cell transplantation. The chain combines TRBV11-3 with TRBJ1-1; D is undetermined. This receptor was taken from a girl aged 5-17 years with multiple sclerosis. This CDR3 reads CASSLSGENTEAFF. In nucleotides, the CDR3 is TGTGCCAGCAGTTTGTCCGGGGAGAACACTGAAGCTTTCTTT.